A selection of T cell receptor beta chains follows, all from one sample in a study of PD-1 blockade in classical Hodgkin lymphoma. The data were produced by immunoSEQ multiplex PCR, yet TCRdb's version contains in-frame clones alone and is incomplete. The table includes tens of thousands of clones, over 80% detected once. The source was CD4+ T cells from blood, collected at baseline. These receptors were taken from a human donor with classical Hodgkin lymphoma. Both conserved end residues are part of each CDR3. A D gene is named only where the DNA matches it firmly. Clone size is stated in some rows and not others, as once, few, many or a class when expanded.

TRBJ2-7 | - | TRBV28 | TRBD2 | TGTGCCAGCAGTTCCCCGACTAGCGGGGCTACCTTC | CASSSPTSGATF
TRBJ2-4 | - | TRBV2 | TRBD1 | TGTGCCAGCAGTGACTTTGTGGACAGGGAAACCAAAAACATTCAGTACTTC | CASSDFVDRETKNIQYF
TRBJ2-2 | - | TRBV19 | - | TGTGCCAGTAGTGTTCAGAACGGGGAGCTGTTTTTT | CASSVQNGELFF
TRBJ1-6 | - | TRBV5-6 | - | TGTGCCAGCAGCTTCTTTATATCCGGAGAAGGTTCACCCCTCCACTTT | CASSFFISGEGSPLHF
TRBJ1-4 | - | TRBV4-2 | - | TGTGCCAGCAGCCAAGACACGGCAAGGCCTTACGGTGAAAAACTGTTTTTT | CASSQDTARPYGEKLFF
TRBJ1-6 | once | TRBV6-5 | TRBD1 | TGTGCCAGCAGTTATGGGACAGGGGCTGGATCACCCCTCCACTTT | CASSYGTGAGSPLHF
TRBJ2-3 | - | TRBV5-5 | TRBD2 | TGTGCCAGCAGCTCGACTAGCGGGGGGACCACAGATACGCAGTATTTT | CASSSTSGGTTDTQYF
TRBJ1-4 | - | TRBV2 | - | TGTGCCAGCAGTGACGGCAGGGTCGGAAAACTGTTTTTT | CASSDGRVGKLFF
TRBJ2-6 | - | TRBV4-2 | TRBD1 | TGTGCCAGCAGCCAAGAAGACAGGGCTGGGGCCAACGTCCTGACTTTC | CASSQEDRAGANVLTF
TRBJ2-7 | - | TRBV7-3 | TRBD2 | TGTGCCAGCAGCCCTACTAGCGGGGGAATCTACGAGCAGTACTTC | CASSPTSGGIYEQYF
TRBJ1-1 | - | TRBV10-3 | - | TGTGCCATCAGTGGACAGTCGAACACTGAAGCTTTCTTT | CAISGQSNTEAFF
TRBJ2-3 | - | TRBV28 | - | TGTGCCAGCAGTGGGGGGGGCGCGGCAGATACGCAGTATTTT | CASSGGGAADTQYF
TRBJ1-1 | - | TRBV7-2 | - | TGTGCCAGCAGCTTAGTTGGGACTTACTCTTTCTTT | CASSLVGTYSFF
TRBJ2-3 | - | TRBV9 | TRBD2 | TGTGCCAGCAGCCTTGGGACTAGCGGGGGGGCTGGATCCGATACGCAGTATTTT | CASSLGTSGGAGSDTQYF
TRBJ2-2 | - | TRBV28 | - | TGTGCCAGCAGTTTAAGGCCAGGGCGCGGGGACACCGGGGAGCTGTTTTTT | CASSLRPGRGDTGELFF
TRBJ1-4 | - | TRBV5-5 | TRBD1 | TGTGCCAGCAGCTTGACAGGGGGCTGGGGTGAAAAACTGTTTTTT | CASSLTGGWGEKLFF
TRBJ1-5 | - | TRBV10-1 | - | TGCGCCAGAGAGGAGTATAGCAATCAGCCCCAGCATTTT | CAREEYSNQPQHF
TRBJ2-7 | - | TRBV6-5 | TRBD1 | TGTGCCAGCAGTTACTCCGGGACAGGGGATACCTACGAGCAGTACTTC | CASSYSGTGDTYEQYF
TRBJ1-6 | - | TRBV19 | - | TGTGCCAGTAGTATAGATCTCGGAGAATCACCCCTCCACTTT | CASSIDLGESPLHF
TRBJ1-6 | - | TRBV6-1 | - | TGTGCCAGTCAGCACATGGGGCTGAATTCACCCCTCCACTTT | CASQHMGLNSPLHF
TRBJ2-7 | - | TRBV25-1 | TRBD1 | TGTGCCAGCAGCCGTATCGGGACAGGAGACTCCTACGAGCAGTACTTC | CASSRIGTGDSYEQYF
TRBJ2-5 | - | TRBV10-2 | - | TGCGCCAGCAGCGAGGGGGGGGAGACCCAGTACTTC | CASSEGGETQYF
TRBJ2-2 | - | TRBV9 | - | TGTGCCAGCAGCGTAGCTTCACAGGGTGGAATCAGGGAGCTGTTTTTT | CASSVASQGGIRELFF